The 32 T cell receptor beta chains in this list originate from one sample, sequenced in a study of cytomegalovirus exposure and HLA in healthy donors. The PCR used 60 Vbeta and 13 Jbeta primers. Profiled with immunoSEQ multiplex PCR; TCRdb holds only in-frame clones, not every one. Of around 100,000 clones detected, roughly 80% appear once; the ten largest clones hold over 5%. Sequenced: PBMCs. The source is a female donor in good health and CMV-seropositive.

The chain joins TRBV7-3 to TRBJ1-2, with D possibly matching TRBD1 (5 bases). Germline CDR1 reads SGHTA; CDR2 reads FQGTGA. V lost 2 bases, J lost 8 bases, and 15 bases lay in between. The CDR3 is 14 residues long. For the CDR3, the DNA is TGTGCCAGCAGCTTAGACCCCGGGGGGATCGGCTACACCTTC. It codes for CASSLDPGGIGYTF.

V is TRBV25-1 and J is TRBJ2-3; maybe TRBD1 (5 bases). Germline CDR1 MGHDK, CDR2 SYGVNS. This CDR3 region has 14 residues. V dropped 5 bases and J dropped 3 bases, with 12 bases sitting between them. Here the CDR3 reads CASSRQSLTDTQYF. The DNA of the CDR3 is TGTGCCAGCAGTAGACAGAGCCTAACAGATACGCAGTATTTT.

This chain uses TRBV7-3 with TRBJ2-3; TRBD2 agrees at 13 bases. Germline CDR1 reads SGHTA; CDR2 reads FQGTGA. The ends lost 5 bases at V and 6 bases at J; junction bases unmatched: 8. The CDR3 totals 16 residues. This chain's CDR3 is CASSPTSGGRWDTQYF. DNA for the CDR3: TGTGCCAGCAGCCCGACTAGCGGGGGGCGCTGGGATACGCAGTATTTT. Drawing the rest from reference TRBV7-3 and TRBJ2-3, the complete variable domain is GAGVSQTPSNKVTEKGKYVELRCDPISGHTALYWYRQSLGQGPEFLIYFQGTGAADDSGLPNDRFFAVRPEGSVSTLKIQRTERGDSAVYLCASSPTSGGRWDTQYFGPGTRLTVL.

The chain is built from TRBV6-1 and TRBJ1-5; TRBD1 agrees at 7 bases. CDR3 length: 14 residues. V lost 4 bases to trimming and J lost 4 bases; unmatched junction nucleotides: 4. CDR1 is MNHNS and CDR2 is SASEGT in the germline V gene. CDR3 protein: CASSVAGGNQPQHF. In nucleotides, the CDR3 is TGTGCCAGCAGTGTGGCAGGGGGTAATCAGCCCCAGCATTTT.

The CDR3 loop reads CASSASGGTQETQYF. CDR3 in DNA: TGTGCCAGCAGTGCCAGCGGGGGGACCCAAGAGACCCAGTACTTC. The V and J genes are TRBV2 and TRBJ2-5; 9 bases map to TRBD2. The CDR3 is 15 residues long. Germline V gives CDR1 SNHLY, CDR2 FYNNEI. Trimming cost V 4 bases and J 1 base; bases outside gene matches: 4.

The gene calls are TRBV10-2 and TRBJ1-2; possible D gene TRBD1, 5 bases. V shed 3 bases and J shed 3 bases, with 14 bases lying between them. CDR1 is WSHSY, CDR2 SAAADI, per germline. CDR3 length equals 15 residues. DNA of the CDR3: TGCGCCAGCAGTGACCCACGAGGGACTGACTATGGCTACACCTTC. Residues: CASSDPRGTDYGYTF.

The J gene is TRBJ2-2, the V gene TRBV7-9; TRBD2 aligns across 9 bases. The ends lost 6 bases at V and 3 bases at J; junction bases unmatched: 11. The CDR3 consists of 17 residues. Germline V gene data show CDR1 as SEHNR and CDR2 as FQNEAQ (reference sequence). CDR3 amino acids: CASSSYSSGVHTGELFF. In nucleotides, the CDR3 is TGTGCCAGCAGTTCGTACTCTAGCGGGGTACACACCGGGGAGCTGTTTTTT.

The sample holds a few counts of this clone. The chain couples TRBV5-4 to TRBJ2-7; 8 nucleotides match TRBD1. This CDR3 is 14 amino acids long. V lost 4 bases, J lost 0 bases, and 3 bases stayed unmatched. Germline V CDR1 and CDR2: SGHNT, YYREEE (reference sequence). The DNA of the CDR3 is TGTGCCAGCAGCCTGGGACAGGACTCCTACGAGCAGTACTTC. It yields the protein CASSLGQDSYEQYF. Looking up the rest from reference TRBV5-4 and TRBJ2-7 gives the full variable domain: ETGVTQSPTHLIKTRGQQVTLRCSSQSGHNTVSWYQQALGQGPQFIFQYYREEENGRGNFPPRFSGLQFPNYSSELNVNALELDDSALYLCASSLGQDSYEQYFGPGTRLTVT.

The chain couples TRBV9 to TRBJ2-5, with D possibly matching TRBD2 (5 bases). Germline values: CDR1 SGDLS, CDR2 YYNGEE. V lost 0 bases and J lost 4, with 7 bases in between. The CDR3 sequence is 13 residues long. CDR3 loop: CASSVGTPETQYF. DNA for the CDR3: TGTGCCAGCAGCGTAGGGACTCCAGAGACCCAGTACTTC.

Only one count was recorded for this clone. The CDR3: CASSLAPPGQQETQYF. The CDR3 nucleotides are TGTGCCAGCAGCTTGGCCCCTCCGGGACAGCAAGAGACCCAGTACTTC. This rearrangement joins TRBV7-6 to TRBJ2-5, with TRBD1 matching 7 bases. J was trimmed by 2 bases and V by 3 bases; bases with no gene match: 9. The CDR3 runs to 16 residues. Per germline, CDR1 SGHVS and CDR2 FNYEAQ.

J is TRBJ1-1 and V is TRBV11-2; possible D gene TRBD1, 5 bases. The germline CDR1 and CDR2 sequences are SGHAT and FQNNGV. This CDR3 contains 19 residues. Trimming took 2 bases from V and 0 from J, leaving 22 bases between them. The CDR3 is CASSLTPWAGRYLNTEAFF. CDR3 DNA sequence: TGTGCCAGCAGCTTAACCCCATGGGCAGGGCGGTACCTGAACACTGAAGCTTTCTTT.

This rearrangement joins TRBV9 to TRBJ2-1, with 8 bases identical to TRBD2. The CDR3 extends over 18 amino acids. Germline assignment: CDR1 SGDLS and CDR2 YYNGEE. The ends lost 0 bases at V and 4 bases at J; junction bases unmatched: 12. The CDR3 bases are TGTGCCAGCAGCGTAGCCCCGACTAGCGATAGACCATACAATGAGCAGTTCTTC. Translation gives CASSVAPTSDRPYNEQFF.

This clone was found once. CDR3 in DNA: TGTGCCAGCAGTTCCCTAGGACAGGCCTACGAGCAGTACTTC. Its translation is CASSSLGQAYEQYF. V and J are TRBV27 and TRBJ2-7, with 7 positions matching TRBD1. The germline gives CDR1 MNHEY, CDR2 SMNVEV (reference sequence). This CDR3 is built from 14 residues. Trimming removed 4 bases from V and 2 bases from J; junction bases left unmatched: 5.

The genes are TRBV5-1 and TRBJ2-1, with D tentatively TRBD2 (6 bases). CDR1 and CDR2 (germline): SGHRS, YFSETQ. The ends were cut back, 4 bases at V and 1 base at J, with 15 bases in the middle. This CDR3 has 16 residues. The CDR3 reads CASSPFTSSSYNEQFF. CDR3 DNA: TGCGCCAGCAGCCCGTTCACTAGCTCATCCTACAATGAGCAGTTCTTC. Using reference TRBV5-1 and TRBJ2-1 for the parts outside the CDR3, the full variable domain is KAGVTQTPRYLIKTRGQQVTLSCSPISGHRSVSWYQQTPGQGLQFLFEYFSETQRNKGNFPGRFSGRQFSNSRSEMNVSTLELGDSALYLCASSPFTSSSYNEQFFGPGTRLTVL.

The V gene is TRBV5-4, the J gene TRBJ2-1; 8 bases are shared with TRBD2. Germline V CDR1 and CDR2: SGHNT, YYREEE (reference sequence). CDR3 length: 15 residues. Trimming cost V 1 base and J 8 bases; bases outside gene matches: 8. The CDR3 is CASSLSGSYGYEQFF. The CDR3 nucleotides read TGTGCCAGCAGCTTGAGCGGGAGTTATGGTTATGAGCAGTTCTTC. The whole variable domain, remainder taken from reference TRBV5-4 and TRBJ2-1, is ETGVTQSPTHLIKTRGQQVTLRCSSQSGHNTVSWYQQALGQGPQFIFQYYREEENGRGNFPPRFSGLQFPNYSSELNVNALELDDSALYLCASSLSGSYGYEQFFGPGTRLTVL.

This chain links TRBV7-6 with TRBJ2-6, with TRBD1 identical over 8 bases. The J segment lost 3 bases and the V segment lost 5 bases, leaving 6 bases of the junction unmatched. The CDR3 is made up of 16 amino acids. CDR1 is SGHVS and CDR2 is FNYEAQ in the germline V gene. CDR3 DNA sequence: TGTGCCAGCAGCCGAGACAGGGGTTTTGGGGCCAACGTCCTGACTTTC. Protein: CASSRDRGFGANVLTF. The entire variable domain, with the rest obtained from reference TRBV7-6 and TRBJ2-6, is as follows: GAGVSQSPRYKVTKRGQDVALRCDPISGHVSLYWYRQALGQGPEFLTYFNYEAQQDKSGLPNDRFSAERPEGSISTLTIQRTEQRDSAMYRCASSRDRGFGANVLTFGAGSRLTVL.

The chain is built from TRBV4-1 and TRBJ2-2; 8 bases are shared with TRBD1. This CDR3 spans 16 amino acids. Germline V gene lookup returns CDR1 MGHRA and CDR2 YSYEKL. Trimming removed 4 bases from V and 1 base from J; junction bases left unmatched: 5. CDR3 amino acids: CASSPRQGKNTGELFF. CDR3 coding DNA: TGCGCCAGCAGCCCCCGACAGGGGAAGAACACCGGGGAGCTGTTTTTT.

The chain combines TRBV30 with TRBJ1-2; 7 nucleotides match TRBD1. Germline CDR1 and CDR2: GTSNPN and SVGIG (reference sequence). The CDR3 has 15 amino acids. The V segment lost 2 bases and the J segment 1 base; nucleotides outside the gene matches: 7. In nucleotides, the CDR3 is TGTGCCTGGAGTAGGGGACAGCAAATTAACTATGGCTACACCTTC. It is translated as CAWSRGQQINYGYTF.

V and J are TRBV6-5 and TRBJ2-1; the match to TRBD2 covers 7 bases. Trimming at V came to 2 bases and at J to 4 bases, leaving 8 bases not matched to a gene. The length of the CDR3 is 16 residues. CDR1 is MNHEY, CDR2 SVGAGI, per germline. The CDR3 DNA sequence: TGTGCCAGCAGTTACCTAAGTGGCGGGGGTTACAATGAGCAGTTCTTC. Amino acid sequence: CASSYLSGGGYNEQFF.

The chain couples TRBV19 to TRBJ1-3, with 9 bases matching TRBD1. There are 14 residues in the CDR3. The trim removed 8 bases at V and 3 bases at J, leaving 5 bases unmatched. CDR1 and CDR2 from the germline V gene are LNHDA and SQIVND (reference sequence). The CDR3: CASGTGFVGNTIYF. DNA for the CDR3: TGTGCCAGTGGGACAGGGTTCGTTGGAAACACCATATATTTT.

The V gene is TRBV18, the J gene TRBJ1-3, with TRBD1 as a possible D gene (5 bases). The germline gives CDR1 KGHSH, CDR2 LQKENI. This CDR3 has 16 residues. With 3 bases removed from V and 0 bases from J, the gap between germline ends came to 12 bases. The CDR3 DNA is TGTGCCAGCTCACCGTCAGGGCCTTCCTCTGGAAACACCATATATTTT. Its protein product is CASSPSGPSSGNTIYF. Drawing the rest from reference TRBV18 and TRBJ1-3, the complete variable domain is NAGVMQNPRHLVRRRGQEARLRCSPMKGHSHVYWYRQLPEEGLKFMVYLQKENIIDESGMPKERFSAEFPKEGPSILRIQQVVRGDSAAYFCASSPSGPSSGNTIYFGEGSWLTVV.

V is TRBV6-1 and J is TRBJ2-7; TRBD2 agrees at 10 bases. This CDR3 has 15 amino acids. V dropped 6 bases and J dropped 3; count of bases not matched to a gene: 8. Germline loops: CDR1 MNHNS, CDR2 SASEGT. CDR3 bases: TGTGCCAGCAGAAACCCTAGCGGGGGTGTCTACGAGCAGTACTTC. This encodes CASRNPSGGVYEQYF.

CDR3: CASSERPGAPDTQYF. Written as DNA, the CDR3 is TGTGCCAGCAGTGAACGGCCAGGGGCCCCAGATACGCAGTATTTT. The rearrangement uses TRBV6-1 and TRBJ2-3; TRBD1 might be the D (6 bases). Germline V gene sequence: CDR1 MNHNS, CDR2 SASEGT. The CDR3 spans 15 residues. V lost 2 bases and J lost 4, with 13 bases in between.

The CDR3 DNA is TGTGCCTGGAGGCAGTTCCCCTATAATTCACCCCTCCACTTT. This gives the protein CAWRQFPYNSPLHF. The V gene is TRBV30, the J gene TRBJ1-6; D gene unclear. The CDR3 loop spans 14 amino acids. CDR1 and CDR2 (germline): GTSNPN, SVGIG (reference sequence). The ends were cut back, 3 bases at V and 2 bases at J, with 8 bases in the middle.

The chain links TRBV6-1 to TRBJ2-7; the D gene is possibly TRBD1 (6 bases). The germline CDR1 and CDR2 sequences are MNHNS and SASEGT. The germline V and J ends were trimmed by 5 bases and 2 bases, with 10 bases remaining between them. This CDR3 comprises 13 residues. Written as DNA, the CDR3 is TGTGCCAGCAGTAGAACAGGGCCCTACGAGCAGTACTTC. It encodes CASSRTGPYEQYF.

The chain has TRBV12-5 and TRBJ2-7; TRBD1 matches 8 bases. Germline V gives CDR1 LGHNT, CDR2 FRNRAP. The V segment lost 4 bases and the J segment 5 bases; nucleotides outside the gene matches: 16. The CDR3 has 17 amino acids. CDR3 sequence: CASGYRLMDRADHEQYF. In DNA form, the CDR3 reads TGTGCTAGTGGTTACCGCCTGATGGACAGGGCGGATCACGAGCAGTACTTC.

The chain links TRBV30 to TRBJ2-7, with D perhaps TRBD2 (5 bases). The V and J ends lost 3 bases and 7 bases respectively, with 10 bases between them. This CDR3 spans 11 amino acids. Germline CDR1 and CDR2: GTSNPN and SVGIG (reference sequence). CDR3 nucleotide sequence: TGTGCCTGGAGCTTCTCGGGAGAGCAGTACTTC. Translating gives CAWSFSGEQYF.

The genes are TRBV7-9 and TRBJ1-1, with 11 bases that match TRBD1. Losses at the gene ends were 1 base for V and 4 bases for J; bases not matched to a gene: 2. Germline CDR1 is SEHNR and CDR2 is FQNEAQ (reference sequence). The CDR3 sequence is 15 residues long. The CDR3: CASSLEGTGGTEAFF. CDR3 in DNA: TGTGCCAGCAGCTTAGAAGGGACAGGGGGCACTGAAGCTTTCTTT.

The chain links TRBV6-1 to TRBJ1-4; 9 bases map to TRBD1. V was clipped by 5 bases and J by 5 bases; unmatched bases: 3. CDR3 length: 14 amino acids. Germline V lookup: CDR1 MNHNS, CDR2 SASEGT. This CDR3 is CASSTGTGNEKLFF. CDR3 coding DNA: TGTGCCAGCAGTACAGGGACAGGGAATGAAAAACTGTTTTTT.

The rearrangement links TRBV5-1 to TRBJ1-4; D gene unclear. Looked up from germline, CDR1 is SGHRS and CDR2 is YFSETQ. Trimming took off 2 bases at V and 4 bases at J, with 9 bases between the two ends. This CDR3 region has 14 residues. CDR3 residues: CASSFGGSNEKLFF. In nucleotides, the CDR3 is TGCGCCAGCAGCTTTGGAGGGAGTAATGAAAAACTGTTTTTT.

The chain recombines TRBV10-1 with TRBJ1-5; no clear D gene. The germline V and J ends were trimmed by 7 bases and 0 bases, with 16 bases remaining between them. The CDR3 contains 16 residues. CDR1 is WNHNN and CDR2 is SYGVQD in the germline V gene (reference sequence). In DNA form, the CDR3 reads TGCGCCAGCAATCACACAGCCCACCTTAGCAATCAGCCCCAGCATTTT. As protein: CASNHTAHLSNQPQHF.

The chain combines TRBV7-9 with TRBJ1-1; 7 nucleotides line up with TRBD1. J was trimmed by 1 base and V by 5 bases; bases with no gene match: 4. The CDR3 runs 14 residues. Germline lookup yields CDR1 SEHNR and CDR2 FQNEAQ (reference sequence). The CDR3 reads CASSAGTENTEAFF. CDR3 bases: TGTGCCAGCAGCGCTGGGACAGAGAACACTGAAGCTTTCTTT.